This T cell receptor (beta chain) was captured in a study of tumor-infiltrating T cells and Merkel cell polyomavirus (dated by TCRdb to about 2017). In terms of the full investigation: In Merkel cell carcinoma patients, the study investigated CD8+ T cells specific for the Merkel cell polyomavirus KLL epitope. Patients presented at varying disease stages and were followed for a median of around 2.9 years, with a range of 1. Patient treatments varied, were not standardized, and included chemotherapy, radiation and immunotherapies. In under 15 samples, KLL-tetramer-sorted cells taken from blood or tumor-infiltrating lymphocytes underwent TRB sequencing, as did 12 matched whole-tumor samples. Most whole-tumor samples were approximately 25-micron curls cut from formalin-fixed, paraffin-embedded tissue blocks. Of all the tumor samples in the study, one was a frozen nodal tumor digest and another was a flash-frozen core biopsy of a metastasis.

Results and caveats for the whole study, not just this receptor: A higher intratumoral fraction of KLL-specific T cells (about 1.8-18% versus roughly 0-0.14%) was associated with significantly improved MCC-specific survival. KLL-specific TRB repertoires were diverse and largely private, with only one public clonotype among some 400 unique sequences, shared by two patients. The small sample size of the study (n = 12 patients) is a limitation. A greater number of unique KLL-specific clonotypes in tumors (5-108 vs 0-3) was associated with a significant advantage in MCC-specific survival (P = 0.0051). The study examined just one viral epitope, so T cells targeting other Merkel cell polyomavirus epitopes were not captured.

CDR1 SGDLS and CDR2 YYNGEE were looked up in the germline V gene. From the cysteine up to the phenylalanine, the CDR3 has a length of 14 residues. The only DNA kept is the CDR3, 42 bases in frame from the first base. V trim: 0 bases; J trim: 2 bases; unmatched bases: 0. By immunohistochemistry, the tumors of all patients showed robust positive staining for Merkel cell polyomavirus Large T antigen. Roughly twelve Merkel cell carcinoma patients with robust KLL-tetramer+ populations, above 0.04% of CD8+ T cells, in blood and/or cultured TIL were included. All patients were identified as Caucasian, and a median age of roughly 65 years (range roughly 45 to 80 years) was recorded. Library method: the immunoSEQ multiplex PCR assay. Genomic DNA extraction, TRB sequencing and normalization were carried out by Adaptive Biotechnologies (Seattle, WA). The original pipeline was this. Clonality was computed as one minus Shannon entropy of productive TRB sequences normalized by log2 of unique productive sequences. To identify KLL-specific clonotypes in tumors, TCRbeta CDR3 amino acid sequences were matched against the sequences from the tetramer-sorted sample of each patient. TCRdb re-hosts the immuneACCESS table, in-frame sequences only. Its copies lack some clones; in the studies checked, an unresolved V gene accounts for under half of them, and the cause for the rest is not known. V and J calls and clone size are those listed in that table; D and trimming were worked out from the DNA. A total of 2,800 or so clones appear in this sample, 84% of them only once. The leading ten clones occupy more than 7.5% of the sample.

About this clone itself: Its antigen is currently not known. Base qualities were left out, and no much larger clone turns up one base away.

The sequenced sample consisted of tumor tissue. The chain couples TRBV9 to TRBJ2-5, and TRBD2 matches 8 of the central bases. This clonotype was obtained from a man aged 50-59 years with Merkel cell carcinoma. The nucleotide sequence reads TGTGCCAGCAGCGTAGCGGGGGGGCAAGAGACCCAGTACTTC. This yields the protein CASSVAGGQETQYF.